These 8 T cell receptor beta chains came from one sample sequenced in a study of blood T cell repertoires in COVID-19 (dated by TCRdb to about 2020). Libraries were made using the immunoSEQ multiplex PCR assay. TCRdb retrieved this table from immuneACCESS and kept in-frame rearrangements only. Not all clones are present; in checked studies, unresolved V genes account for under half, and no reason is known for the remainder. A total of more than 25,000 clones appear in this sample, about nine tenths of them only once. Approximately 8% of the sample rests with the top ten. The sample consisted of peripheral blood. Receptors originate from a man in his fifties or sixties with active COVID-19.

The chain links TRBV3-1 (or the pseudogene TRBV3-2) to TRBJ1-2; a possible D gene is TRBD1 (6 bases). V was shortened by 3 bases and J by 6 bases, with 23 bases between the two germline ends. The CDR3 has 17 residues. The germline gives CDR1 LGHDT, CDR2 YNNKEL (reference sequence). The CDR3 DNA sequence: TGTGCCAGCAGCCATTATGACAGGATCGCCCTATCCGATGGCTACACCTTC. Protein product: CASSHYDRIALSDGYTF.

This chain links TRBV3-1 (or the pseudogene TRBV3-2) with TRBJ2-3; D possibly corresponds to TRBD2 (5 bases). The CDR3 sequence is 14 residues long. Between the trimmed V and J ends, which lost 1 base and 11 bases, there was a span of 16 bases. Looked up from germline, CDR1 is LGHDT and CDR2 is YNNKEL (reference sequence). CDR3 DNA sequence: TGTGCCAGCAGCCAAGGTTCGACGGCGGGTAGGCAGTATTTT. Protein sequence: CASSQGSTAGRQYF.

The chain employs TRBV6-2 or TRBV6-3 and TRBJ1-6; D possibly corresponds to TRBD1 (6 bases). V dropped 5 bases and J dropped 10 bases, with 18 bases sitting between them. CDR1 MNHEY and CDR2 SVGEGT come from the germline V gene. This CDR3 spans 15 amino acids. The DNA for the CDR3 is TGTGCCAGCAGTGCCCCCGGGACATCAATGTCACCCCTCCACTTT. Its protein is CASSAPGTSMSPLHF.

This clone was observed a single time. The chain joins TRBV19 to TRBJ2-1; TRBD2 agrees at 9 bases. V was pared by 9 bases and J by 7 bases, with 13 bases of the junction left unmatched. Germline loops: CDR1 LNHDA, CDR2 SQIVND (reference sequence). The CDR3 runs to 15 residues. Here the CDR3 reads CASLQPGLAMNEQFF. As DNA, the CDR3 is TGTGCCAGCTTACAACCGGGACTAGCTATGAATGAGCAGTTCTTC.

CDR3 region: CASSLGPREAEQFF. CDR3 coding DNA: TGTGCCAGCAGCTTAGGCCCCAGGGAGGCTGAGCAGTTCTTC. The chain employs TRBV11-3 and TRBJ2-1, with D possibly matching TRBD2 (6 bases). Germline lookup yields CDR1 SGHNT and CDR2 YENEEA. V was shortened by 1 base and J by 9 bases, with 13 bases between the two germline ends. The CDR3 totals 14 residues.

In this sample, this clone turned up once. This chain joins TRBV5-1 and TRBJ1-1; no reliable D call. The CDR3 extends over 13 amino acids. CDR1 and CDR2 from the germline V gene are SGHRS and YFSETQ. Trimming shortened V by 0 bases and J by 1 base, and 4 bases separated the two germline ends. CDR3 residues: CASSLDQNTEAFF. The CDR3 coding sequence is TGCGCCAGCAGCTTGGATCAGAACACTGAAGCTTTCTTT. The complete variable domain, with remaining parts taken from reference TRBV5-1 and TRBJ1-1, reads KAGVTQTPRYLIKTRGQQVTLSCSPISGHRSVSWYQQTPGQGLQFLFEYFSETQRNKGNFPGRFSGRQFSNSRSEMNVSTLELGDSALYLCASSLDQNTEAFFGQGTRLTVV.

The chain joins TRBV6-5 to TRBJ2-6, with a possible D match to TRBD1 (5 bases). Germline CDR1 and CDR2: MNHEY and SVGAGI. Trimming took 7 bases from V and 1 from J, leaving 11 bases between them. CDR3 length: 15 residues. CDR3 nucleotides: TGTGCCAGCAAACCAGGGAAATCTGGGGCCAACGTCCTGACTTTC. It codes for CASKPGKSGANVLTF.

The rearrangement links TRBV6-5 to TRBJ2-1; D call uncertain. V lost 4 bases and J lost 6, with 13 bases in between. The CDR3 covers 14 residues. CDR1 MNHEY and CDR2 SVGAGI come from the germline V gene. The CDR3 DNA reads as TGTGCCAGCAGTTCCGGTCTATCCGCCAATGAGCAGTTCTTC. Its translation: CASSSGLSANEQFF.